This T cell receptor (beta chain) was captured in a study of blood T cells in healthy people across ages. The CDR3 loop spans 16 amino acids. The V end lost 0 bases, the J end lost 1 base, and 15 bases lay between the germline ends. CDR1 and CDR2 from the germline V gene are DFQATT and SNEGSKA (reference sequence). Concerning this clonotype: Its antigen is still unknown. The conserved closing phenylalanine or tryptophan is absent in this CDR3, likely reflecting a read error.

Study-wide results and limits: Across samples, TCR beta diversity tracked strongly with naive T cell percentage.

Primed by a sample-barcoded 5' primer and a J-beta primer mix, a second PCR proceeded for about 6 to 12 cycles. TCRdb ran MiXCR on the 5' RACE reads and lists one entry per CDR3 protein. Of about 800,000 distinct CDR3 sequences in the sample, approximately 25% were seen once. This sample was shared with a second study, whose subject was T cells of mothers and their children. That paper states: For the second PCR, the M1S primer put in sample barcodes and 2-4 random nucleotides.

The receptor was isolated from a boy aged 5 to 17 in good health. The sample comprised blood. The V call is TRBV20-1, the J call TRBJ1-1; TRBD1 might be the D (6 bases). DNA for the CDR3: TGCAGTGCTAGAGACGTGACAGGTAGAACGAACACTGAAGCTTTCTCT. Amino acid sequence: CSARDVTGRTNTEAFS.